The following is a T cell receptor beta chain sequence with its context. What this receptor recognizes is not known. No base-level quality is on record; no much larger clone is a single base apart. Whole blood was collected in K2EDTA tubes by collaborating institutions according to the institutions' own protocols. For TCRbeta analysis, collaborator samples were shipped as frozen whole blood, as isolated PBMCs, or as DNA extracted from either sample type. The data were obtained in a study of blood T cell repertoires in COVID-19 (dated by TCRdb to the early 2020s). Regarding the research as a whole: Collaborator samples came from the United States, Italy and Spain and covered acute and convalescent phases of COVID-19. The material from the prospective study consisted of cDNA or gDNA derived from T cells, B-cell-depleted T cells, or PBMCs. Deeply sampled blood TCRbeta repertoires from subjects exposed to, actively infected with, or recovered from COVID-19 were included in the dataset. The repertoires were released in a freely available public database intended as a resource for research on the immune response to SARS-CoV-2. Samples came from the ongoing ImmuneRACE study (first 160 participants) plus 1,254 subjects from 6 global collaborators. The sample metadata nearly always contained a de-identified subject ID, COVID-19 status, age in years and sex. Where available, HLA class I and class II types were taken from metadata supplied by the sample provider and were not determined by assay-based typing. General findings and caveats noted by the study authors: Clinical and demographic metadata were provided uncurated, with the amount varying by source and participant.

TCRbeta CDR3 regions were amplified from genomic DNA using the immunoSEQ Assay, a bias-controlled multiplex PCR. On the study's bioinformatics: Within the assay, amplification of reference gene primers was used to estimate how many nucleated cells each sample contained. Sequence reads were collapsed and filtered to measure the absolute abundance of every unique TCRbeta CDR3 rearrangement. For each sample, productive Simpson clonality was calculated as the square root of Simpson's diversity index over productive rearrangements. In TCRdb, the immuneACCESS table is reduced to in-frame sequences with V and J assigned. These tables do not hold every clone; where another copy was compared, an unresolved V gene accounts for under half, and the others remain unexplained. The V and J calls and clone size are taken from that table; D and trimming were inferred from the DNA. For this sample the table gives roughly 80,000 clones, of which 86% were detected only once. The ten most abundant clones make up around a sixth of the sample.

CDR1 and CDR2 are drawn from the germline V gene: MDHEN, SYDVKM. At the junction V is shortened by 5 bases and J by 4 bases; bases outside the gene matches: 9. From the cysteine up to the phenylalanine, the CDR3 has a length of 16 residues. The kept DNA is CDR3 alone, 48 bases in frame from the first base. The source is a man at least 80 years old in a cohort sampled during active COVID-19. The material sequenced was peripheral blood. The V and J segments used are TRBV28 and TRBJ1-4; 8 bases in the junction line up with TRBD1. Read as DNA, the sequence is TGTGCCAGCAGTCCCCCCCGGACAGGGAATAATGAAAAACTGTTTTTT. Its protein product is CASSPPRTGNNEKLFF.